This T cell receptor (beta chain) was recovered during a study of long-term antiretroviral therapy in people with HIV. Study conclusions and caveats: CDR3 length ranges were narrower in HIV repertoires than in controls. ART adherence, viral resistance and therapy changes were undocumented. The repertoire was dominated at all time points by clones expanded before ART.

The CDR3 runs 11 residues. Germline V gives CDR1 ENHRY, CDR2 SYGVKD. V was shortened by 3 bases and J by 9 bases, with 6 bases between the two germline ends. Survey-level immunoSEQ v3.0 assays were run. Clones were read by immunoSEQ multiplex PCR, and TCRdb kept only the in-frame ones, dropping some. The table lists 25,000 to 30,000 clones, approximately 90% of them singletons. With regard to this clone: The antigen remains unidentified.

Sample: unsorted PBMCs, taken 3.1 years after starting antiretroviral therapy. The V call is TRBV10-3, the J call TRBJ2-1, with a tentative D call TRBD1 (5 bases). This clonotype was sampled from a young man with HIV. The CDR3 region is CAISDQGEQFF. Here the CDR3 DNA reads TGTGCCATCAGTGATCAGGGTGAGCAGTTCTTC.